Given below is one T cell receptor (beta chain) in context. Its antigen is not identified. The data derive from a study of cytomegalovirus exposure and HLA in healthy donors. General study points: As immune exposure information, only CMV serostatus was available. For TCR beta chains, V- and J-gene trimming was later linked to a missense DCLRE1C variant.

PCR employed 60 Vbeta and 13 Jbeta primers. Sequenced by immunoSEQ multiplex PCR; TCRdb stores in-frame clones only, minus some. Counted here are some 170,000 clones, nearly 80% occurring once; the ten biggest clones make up 6.3%. This receptor was taken from a man aged 35 to 55 in good health and CMV-seropositive. Sequenced material: PBMCs.

CDR3 coding DNA: TGTGCCAGCAGTAATTTTGGGACAGGGTACCACGAGCAGTACTTC. As protein: CASSNFGTGYHEQYF. This chain connects TRBV6-1 to TRBJ2-7; 9 bases match TRBD1. Per the germline V gene, CDR1 is MNHNS and CDR2 is SASEGT. V shed 5 bases, J shed 5 bases, and the junction held 10 bases outside the gene matches. This CDR3 comprises 15 residues.